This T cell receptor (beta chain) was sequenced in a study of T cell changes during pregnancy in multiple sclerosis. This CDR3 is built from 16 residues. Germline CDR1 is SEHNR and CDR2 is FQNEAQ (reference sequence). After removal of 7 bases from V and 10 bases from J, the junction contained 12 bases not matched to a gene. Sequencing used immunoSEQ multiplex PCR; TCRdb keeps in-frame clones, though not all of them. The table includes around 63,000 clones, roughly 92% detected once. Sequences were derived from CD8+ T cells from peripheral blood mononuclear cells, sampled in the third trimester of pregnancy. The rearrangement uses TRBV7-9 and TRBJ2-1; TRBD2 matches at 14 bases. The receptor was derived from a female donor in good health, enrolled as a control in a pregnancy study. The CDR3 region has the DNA TGTGCCAGCACCTTGAGACTAGCGGGGGGGCCCAAGGAGCAGTTCTTC. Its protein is CASTLRLAGGPKEQFF.